These 27 T cell receptor delta chains originate from one sample sequenced in a study of γδ T cells in repeated Plasmodium falciparum infection. TCRdb processed the multiplex PCR reads again with the CATT caller. The table lists around 89,000 delta-chain clones, roughly 1.4% of them singletons. Vgamma9/Vdelta2+ and Vdelta2-negative gammadelta T cells were flow-sorted from PBMC for bulk sequencing. The sample consisted of gamma-delta T cells from blood. Receptors originate from a pool of human donors (malaria-infected and uninfected, not separated).

Remarks on this clone: A far bigger clonotype differs at one base, so this is likely a read error. The same CDR3 arises from other DNA sequences in this sample as well. The V gene is given as TRDV2, and no J gene call is available; the table assigns TRDD3, which was not confirmed against the DNA. The CDR3 loop spans 16 amino acids. CDR1 GEAIGNYY and CDR2 EKD come from the germline V gene. The chain's CDR3 is CACDRVLGDMTAQLFF. CDR3 nucleotides: TGTGCCTGTGACAGAGTACTGGGGGATATGACAGCACAGCTCTTCTTT.

With respect to this clone: This sequence may be a read error, since a much larger clone differs from it by one base. Other DNA variants within this sample encode the same CDR3. The chain employs TRDV1 and TRDJ4; 13 nucleotides match TRDD3. CDR3 length: 19 amino acids. Trimming took 4 bases from V and 3 from J; bases not matched to a gene: 17. Germline-derived CDR1 and CDR2 are TSWWSYY and QGS. The CDR3 is CALGASFPTRTGGYGPLIF. The CDR3 nucleotides are TGTGCTCTTGGGGCCTCTTTTCCTACCCGAACTGGGGGATACGGACCCCTGATCTTT.

In this sample, this clone turned up a few times. A much larger clonotype is one base distant, so this may be a read error. This chain connects TRDV3 to TRDJ1, with 7 bases aligning to TRDD3. Per germline, CDR1 TVYSNPD and CDR2 GDNSRS (reference sequence). The CDR3 sequence is 20 residues long. Trimming removed 2 bases from V and 0 bases from J; junction bases left unmatched: 24. Here the CDR3 reads CAFGLPGIGEGWRYTDKLIF. The CDR3 DNA follows: TGTGCCTTTGGCCTACCGGGGATAGGAGAGGGCTGGAGGTACACCGATAAACTCATCTTT.

This clone was recorded a few times. TCRdb's protein for this DNA is that of a much larger clone and differs from the translation at residue 17, likely a read error; the protein shown is the DNA translation. Here the V gene is TRDV2, but the J gene went uncalled; TRDD3 is taken as the D call from the table, unchecked against the DNA. Germline V gene sequence: CDR1 GEAIGNYY, CDR2 EKD. The CDR3 has 19 residues. CDR3 bases: TGTGCCTGTGACGATTTACTGGGGGATACGCCCGCGTACACCGATAAATTCATCTTT. Protein sequence: CACDDLLGDTPAYTDKFIF.

This clone was seen a handful of times. Translating this DNA gives a protein that differs at residue 20 from the TCRdb one, which belongs to a much larger clone; a read error is likely, and the protein shown is this translation. The chain employs TRDV2 and TRDJ3; 13 nucleotides line up with TRDD3. TCRdb leaves out the J gene; it was filled in here by matching the DNA to germline. The CDR3 totals 23 residues. Germline values: CDR1 GEAIGNYY, CDR2 EKD. The CDR3 DNA reads TGTGCCTGTGACACCGTTTCGGGACTGGGGGATACGCGGAGCTCCTGGGACACCCGACGGATGTTTTTC. Translation gives CACDTVSGLGDTRSSWDTRRMFF.

A remark on this clone: A far larger clone is only one base removed, so a read error is likely. Other DNA sequences from this sample encode an identical CDR3 as well. DNA of the CDR3: TGTGCCTGTGACACTCTGGGAACTGGGGGATACGGGTTAGGTTTGACCGATAAGCTCATCTTT. This encodes CACDTLGTGGYGLGLTDKLIF. This chain joins TRDV2 and TRDJ1; the match to TRDD3 covers 13 bases. This CDR3 is 21 amino acids long. Germline V gene data show CDR1 as GEAIGNYY and CDR2 as EKD.

This clone was seen a few times. TCRdb's listed protein matches a much larger clone and diverges from this DNA's translation at residue 12, likely through a read error; the protein shown comes from the DNA. The CDR3 spells CACDTGTGDLSPWDTRQMFF. DNA of the CDR3: TGTGCCTGTGACACCGGTACTGGGGACTTGAGCCCCTGGGACACCCGACAGATGTTTTTC. This rearrangement joins TRDV2 to TRDJ3, with 7 bases aligning to TRDD3. Here the J gene was assigned by germline matching of the DNA, as TCRdb has none. Germline trimming cut 0 bases from V and 2 bases from J; bases unmatched to any gene: 12. The germline V gene has CDR1 GEAIGNYY and CDR2 EKD. This CDR3 has 20 amino acids.

This clone has a count of ten or more. The gene calls are TRDV1 and TRDJ1; 10 bases match TRDD3. Germline V lookup: CDR1 TSWWSYY, CDR2 QGS. The V and J ends lost 5 bases and 6 bases, in that order; junction bases with no gene match: 21. The CDR3 has 19 amino acids. The CDR3 spells CALGPPTLSGRGIRNKLIF. CDR3 in DNA: TGTGCTCTTGGGCCTCCCACCCTTTCCGGACGGGGGATACGTAATAAACTCATCTTT.

This clone was counted between two and nine times. TCRdb's protein for this DNA is that of a much larger clone and differs from the translation at residue 14, likely a read error; the protein shown is the DNA translation. The chain carries TRDV2 and TRDJ3; 10 positions match TRDD3. The J gene was not available in TCRdb and was assigned here by matching the DNA to germline segments. In germline, CDR1 is GEAIGNYY, CDR2 EKD. The CDR3 loop spans 19 amino acids. The CDR3: CACDILGDALSWDARQMFF. CDR3 DNA sequence: TGTGCCTGTGACATACTGGGGGATGCCCTCTCCTGGGACGCCCGACAGATGTTTTTC.

On this clone itself: TCRdb shows a much larger clone's protein in place of this DNA's translation, and the two differ at residue 9, likely through a read error; the protein shown is translated from the DNA. The chain combines TRDV2 with TRDJ1, with unresolved D. TCRdb gives no J gene; it was assigned here by matching the DNA to germline. The CDR3 has 15 amino acids. Germline loops: CDR1 GEAIGNYY, CDR2 EKD. V shed 3 bases and J shed 5 bases, with 18 bases lying between them. CDR3 sequence (DNA): TGTGCCTGTGACTCCGGAGGGTTCGCGACTGATAAACTCATCTTT. This sequence encodes CACDSGGFATDKLIF.

Turning to this clone: TCRdb shows a much larger clone's protein in place of this DNA's translation, and the two differ at residue 22, likely through a read error; the protein shown is translated from the DNA. The V gene corresponds to TRDV1; no J gene was called; the table's D call of TRDD3 was not tested on the DNA. Looked up from germline, CDR1 is TSWWSYY and CDR2 is QGS. The CDR3 sequence is 23 residues long. For the CDR3, the DNA is TGTGCTCTTGGGGAAGTGAACGGTTCACAAACTGGGGGATACTCCACAGACACCGATAAACTCACCTTT. Its translation: CALGEVNGSQTGGYSTDTDKLTF.

This clone was counted a few times. TCRdb records a much larger clone's protein for this DNA, with a difference at residues 7 and 13 that likely arises from a read error; the protein given is the translation of the DNA. The chain employs TRDV2 and TRDJ1; the match to TRDD3 covers 10 bases. Germline loops: CDR1 GEAIGNYY, CDR2 EKD. The CDR3 loop spans 16 amino acids. CDR3 sequence reads: CACTGGSAGDTDELIF. The CDR3 nucleotides read TGTGCCTGTACTGGGGGATCCGCTGGGGACACCGATGAACTCATCTTT.

In regard to this clone: The protein given by TCRdb reflects a much larger clone and differs at residue 5 from this DNA's translation, likely from a read error; the protein shown is the DNA's translation. V is TRDV2 and J is TRDJ1; TRDD3 aligns across 11 bases. TCRdb supplies no J gene; here it was assigned by aligning the nucleotide sequence to germline. Germline CDR1 reads GEAIGNYY; CDR2 reads EKD. V trimming: 3 bases; J trimming: 1 base; junction bases outside the gene matches: 6. There are 16 residues in the CDR3. CDR3 region: CACDSLGDTSTDKLIF. The CDR3 region has the DNA TGTGCCTGTGACTCCCTGGGGGATACTTCCACCGATAAACTCATCTTT.

This clone was counted a few times. The translation of this DNA and the TCRdb protein of a much larger clone differ at residue 3, probably owing to a read error; the protein shown here is translated from the DNA. The chain combines TRDV1 with TRDJ1, with 10 bases fitting TRDD3. The CDR3 is made up of 19 amino acids. Per the germline V gene, CDR1 is TSWWSYY and CDR2 is QGS. CDR3 bases: TGTGCTCCTGGGGGACAAATAGTCCTGGGGGATAGGAAATCCGATAAACTCATCTTT. Its protein is CAPGGQIVLGDRKSDKLIF.

A word on this clone: The germline gene is not matched at one end of the junction; a read error may be the cause. Different DNA sequences within this sample yield the same CDR3. V usage is TRDV1 and J usage is TRDJ1; 8 bases fit TRDD2. In the absence of a J gene in TCRdb, the DNA was matched to germline to assign it here. CDR1 TSWWSYY and CDR2 QGS come from the germline V gene. The CDR3 totals 19 residues. Here the CDR3 reads CALGELHLPTKGSTDKLIF. The CDR3 region has the DNA TGCGCTCTTGGGGAACTTCATCTTCCTACGAAGGGTTCCACCGACAAACTCATCTTT.

This clone was recorded a few times. TCRdb's entry gives the protein of a much larger clone, which mismatches this DNA's translation at residue 20, likely from a read error; the protein reported here is translated from the DNA. This chain's CDR3 is CALGEPGFLSNLLGDIKTDRLIF. The CDR3 coding sequence is TGTGCTCTTGGGGAACCTGGCTTCCTTTCAAACCTACTGGGGGATATAAAAACGGATAGACTCATCTTT. This sequence joins TRDV1 and TRDJ1; the match to TRDD3 covers 11 bases. Assignment of the J gene here rests on matching the DNA to germline, because TCRdb gives none. This CDR3 comprises 23 residues. Germline CDR1 reads TSWWSYY; CDR2 reads QGS.

This clone was picked up many times. The chain has TRDV1 and TRDJ1; TRDD3 agrees at 13 bases. From germline, CDR1 is TSWWSYY and CDR2 QGS. The length of the CDR3 is 18 residues. J gave up 2 bases and V 0 bases, and 6 bases lay outside the gene matches. CDR3 bases: TGTGCTCTTGGGGAACTTCACCGACTGGGGGATACGACCGATAAACTCATCTTT. It yields the protein CALGELHRLGDTTDKLIF.

This clone was seen more than once but under ten times. A much larger clone differs from this one at a single base, so this may be a read error. This sequence joins TRDV1 and TRDJ1; tentatively, D is TRDD3 (6 bases). TCRdb supplies no J gene; here it was assigned by aligning the nucleotide sequence to germline. This CDR3 has 15 amino acids. Germline CDR1 TSWWSYY, CDR2 QGS. CDR3 nucleotides: TGTGCTCCTGGGGTCCCTCTAAGGCGGGGCGATAAACTCATCTTT. Translation: CAPGVPLRRGDKLIF.

This clone was recorded many times. The chain employs TRDV1 and TRDJ1, with 7 bases lining up with TRDD3. V lost 3 bases to trimming and J lost 0 bases; unmatched junction nucleotides: 16. The CDR3 spans 19 residues. The germline CDR1 and CDR2 sequences are TSWWSYY and QGS. The CDR3 bases are TGTGCTCTTGGGGATCCAGTATACTGGGGCCCTGGTGACACCGATAAACTCATCTTT. It yields the protein CALGDPVYWGPGDTDKLIF.

This clone was seen repeatedly, ten times or more. The V gene is TRDV1, the J gene TRDJ1, with D possibly matching TRDD3 (5 bases). The V end was cut by 0 bases, the J end by 0 bases, with 5 bases between. The CDR3 is 14 amino acids. CDR1 is TSWWSYY and CDR2 is QGS in the germline V gene. The CDR3 DNA reads TGTGCTCTTGGGGAACTGGGGGACACCGATAAACTCATCTTT. This encodes CALGELGDTDKLIF.

Note on this clone: This probably arose from a read error, given a far larger clone one base away. Other DNA sequences in this specimen translate into the identical CDR3. This chain joins TRDV1 and TRDJ1, with a weak D call TRDD3 (6 bases). This CDR3 spans 22 amino acids. Germline assignment: CDR1 TSWWSYY and CDR2 QGS. The chain's CDR3 is CALGRSPPRTFSTGISQGKLIF. CDR3 nucleotides: TGTGCCCTTGGGAGATCCCCACCTAGGACTTTCTCTACTGGGATATCCCAGGGTAAACTCATCTTT.

Many counts were recorded for this clone. A read error likely explains why the TCRdb protein, taken from a much larger clone, differs from this DNA's translation at residue 17; the protein shown is translated from the DNA. The chain couples TRDV2 to TRDJ1; 12 bases fit TRDD3. The CDR3 loop spans 19 amino acids. Germline assignment: CDR1 GEAIGNYY and CDR2 EKD. The CDR3 DNA reads as TGTGCCTGCATTACGTACTGGGGGATACCCTCCCCGTACACCGGTAAACCCATCTTT. Its protein is CACITYWGIPSPYTGKPIF.

This clone was counted a few times. TCRdb records a much larger clone's protein for this DNA, with a difference at residue 5 that likely arises from a read error; the protein given is the translation of the DNA. The CDR3 spells CALGSYWGNNTDKLIF. CDR3 coding DNA: TGTGCTCTTGGGAGCTACTGGGGGAACAACACCGATAAACTCATCTTT. The J gene is TRDJ1, the V gene TRDV1, with 9 bases matching TRDD3. The J gene, absent from TCRdb, was called here by matching the DNA to germline. The CDR3 covers 16 residues. With V trimmed by 5 bases and J by 0 bases, 7 bases remained unmatched. Germline CDR1 is TSWWSYY and CDR2 is QGS.

Comments on this clone: A junction boundary mismatches the germline segment, possibly from a read error. This rearrangement joins TRDV1 to TRDJ1; 7 bases line up with TRDD3. TCRdb does not report a J gene; here it was assigned by matching the DNA to germline references. This CDR3 is built from 17 residues. Germline loops: CDR1 TSWWSYY, CDR2 QGS. Written as DNA, the CDR3 is TGCTCTGTGGGCTACGAGTACTGGGGACGCCACACCGATAAACTCATCTTT. It encodes CSVGYEYWGRHTDKLIF.

This clone was observed a handful of times. It differs at one base from a far larger clone, so likely a read error. The same CDR3 can be traced to other DNA sequences in this sample. The chain couples TRDV1 to TRDJ1; a weak D match, TRDD2 (5 bases). The CDR3 contains 12 residues. The germline V gene has CDR1 TSWWSYY and CDR2 QGS. The CDR3 DNA is TGTGCTCTTGGACCCTACGACGATAAACTCATCTTC. It is translated as CALGPYDDKLIF.

With respect to this clone: TCRdb's protein, taken from a much larger clone, differs from this DNA's translation at residue 4, likely owing to a read error; the protein displayed comes from the DNA. J is TRDJ1 and V is TRDV2, with 7 bases that match TRDD3. TCRdb offers no J gene call, so here the DNA was matched to germline to obtain one. The CDR3 length is 16 residues. J gave up 5 bases and V 6 bases, and 17 bases lay outside the gene matches. Germline V gene data show CDR1 as GEAIGNYY and CDR2 as EKD. The CDR3: CACKPAAKWGRDKLIF. The CDR3 region has the DNA TGTGCCTGTAAACCTGCGGCCAAATGGGGGAGAGATAAACTCATCTTT.

This clone occurred a few times. A single base is all that separates this from a far larger clone, so a read error is likely. Distinct nucleotide sequences in the sample also encode this CDR3. DNA of the CDR3: TGTGCCTTTTACATAATGGGGCCTCCGTACACCGATAAGCTCATCTTT. Translated, it gives CAFYIMGPPYTDKLIF. The chain links TRDV3 to TRDJ1, with a tentative D call TRDD3 (5 bases). Germline CDR1 TVYSNPD, CDR2 GDNSRS (reference sequence). The CDR3 contains 16 residues.